This T cell receptor beta chain derives from a study of cytomegalovirus exposure and HLA in healthy donors. Study overall: A data release that came early held approximately 85 million unique TCRs from HLA-typed donors. Caucasian-associated ancestry cluster membership applied to just over 80% of some 400 genotyped donors.

Study-level findings and limits: In a later analysis, CMV-associated beta chains were mostly HLA-associated, it appeared. V- and J-gene trimming in TCR beta was tied to a missense DCLRE1C variant by an analysis performed later.

Primers: 60 Vbeta forward and 13 Jbeta reverse. Profiled with immunoSEQ multiplex PCR; TCRdb holds only in-frame clones, not every one. The table includes under 200,000 clones, about 12% detected once. The CDR3 is 17 amino acids. Comments on this clone: The antigen is undetermined.

The chain carries TRBV21-1 and TRBJ1-3. TRBV21-1 is described as a pseudogene. The receptor was isolated from a man between 50 and 59 years old in good health and CMV-seropositive. Material for sequencing was PBMCs. CDR3 region: CASSKGRVRDFGNTIYF. CDR3 nucleotide sequence: TGTGCCAGCAGCAAAGGACGGGTTCGAGACTTTGGAAACACCATATATTTT.